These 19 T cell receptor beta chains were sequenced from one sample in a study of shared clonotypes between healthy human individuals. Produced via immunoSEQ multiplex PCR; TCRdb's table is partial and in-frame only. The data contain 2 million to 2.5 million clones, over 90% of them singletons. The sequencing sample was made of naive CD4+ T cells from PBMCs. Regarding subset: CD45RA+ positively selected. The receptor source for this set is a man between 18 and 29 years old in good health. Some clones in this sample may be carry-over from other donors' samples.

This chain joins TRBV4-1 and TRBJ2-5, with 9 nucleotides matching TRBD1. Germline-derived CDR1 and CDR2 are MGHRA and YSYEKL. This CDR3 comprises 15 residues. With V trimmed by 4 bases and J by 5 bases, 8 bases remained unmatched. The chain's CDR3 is CASSRVGTGSETQYF. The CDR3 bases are TGCGCCAGCAGCCGGGTAGGGACAGGGTCGGAGACCCAGTACTTC.

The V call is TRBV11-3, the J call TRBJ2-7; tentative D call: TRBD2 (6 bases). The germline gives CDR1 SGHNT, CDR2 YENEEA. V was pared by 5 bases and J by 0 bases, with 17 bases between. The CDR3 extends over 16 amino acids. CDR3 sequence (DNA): TGTGCCAGCAGCCCCGGGAATAGCGGAAGCTCCTACGAGCAGTACTTC. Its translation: CASSPGNSGSSYEQYF.

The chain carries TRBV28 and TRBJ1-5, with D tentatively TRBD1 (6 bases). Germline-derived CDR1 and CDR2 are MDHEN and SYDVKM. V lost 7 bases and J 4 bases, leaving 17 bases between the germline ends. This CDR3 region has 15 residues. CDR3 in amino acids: CASTGLGGLNQPQHF. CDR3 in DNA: TGTGCCAGCACGGGTTTGGGGGGCCTAAATCAGCCCCAGCATTTT.

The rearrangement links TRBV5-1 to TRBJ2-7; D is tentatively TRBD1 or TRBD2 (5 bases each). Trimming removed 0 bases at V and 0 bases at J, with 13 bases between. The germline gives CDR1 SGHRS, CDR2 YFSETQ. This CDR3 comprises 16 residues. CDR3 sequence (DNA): TGCGCCAGCAGCTTGGATCGGGGCATCACCTCCTACGAGCAGTACTTC. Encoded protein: CASSLDRGITSYEQYF.

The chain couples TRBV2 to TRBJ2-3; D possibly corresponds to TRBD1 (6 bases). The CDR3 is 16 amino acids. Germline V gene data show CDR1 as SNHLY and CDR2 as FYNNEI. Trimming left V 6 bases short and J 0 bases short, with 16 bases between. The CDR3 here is CASSAYREASTDTQYF. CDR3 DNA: TGTGCCAGCAGCGCCTACAGGGAAGCAAGCACAGATACGCAGTATTTT.

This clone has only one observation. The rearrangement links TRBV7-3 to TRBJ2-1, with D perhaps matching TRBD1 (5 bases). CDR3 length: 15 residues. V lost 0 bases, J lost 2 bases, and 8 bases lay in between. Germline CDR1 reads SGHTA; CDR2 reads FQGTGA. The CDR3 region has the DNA TGTGCCAGCAGCTTAACTCAGGGAACCTACAATGAGCAGTTCTTC. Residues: CASSLTQGTYNEQFF. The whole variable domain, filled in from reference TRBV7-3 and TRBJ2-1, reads GAGVSQTPSNKVTEKGKYVELRCDPISGHTALYWYRQSLGQGPEFLIYFQGTGAADDSGLPNDRFFAVRPEGSVSTLKIQRTERGDSAVYLCASSLTQGTYNEQFFGPGTRLTVL.

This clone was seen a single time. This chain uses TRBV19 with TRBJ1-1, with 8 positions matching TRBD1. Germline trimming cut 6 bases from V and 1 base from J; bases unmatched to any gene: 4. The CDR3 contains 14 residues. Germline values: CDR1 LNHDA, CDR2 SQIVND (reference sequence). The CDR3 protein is CASRRTGWNTEAFF. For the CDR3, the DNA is TGTGCCAGTAGGCGGACAGGGTGGAACACTGAAGCTTTCTTT. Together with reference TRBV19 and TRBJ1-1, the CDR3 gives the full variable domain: DGGITQSPKYLFRKEGQNVTLSCEQNLNHDAMYWYRQDPGQGLRLIYYSQIVNDFQKGDIAEGYSVSREKKESFPLTVTSAQKNPTAFYLCASRRTGWNTEAFFGQGTRLTVV.

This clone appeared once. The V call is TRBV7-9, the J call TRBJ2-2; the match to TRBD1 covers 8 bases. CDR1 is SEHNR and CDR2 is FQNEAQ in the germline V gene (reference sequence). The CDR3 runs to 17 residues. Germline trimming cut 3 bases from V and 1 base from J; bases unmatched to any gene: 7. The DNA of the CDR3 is TGTGCCAGCAGCTTTATCAGGGGGCCTCGGAACACCGGGGAGCTGTTTTTT. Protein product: CASSFIRGPRNTGELFF. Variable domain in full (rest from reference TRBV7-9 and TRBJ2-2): DTGVSQNPRHKITKRGQNVTFRCDPISEHNRLYWYRQTLGQGPEFLTYFQNEAQLEKSRLLSDRFSAERPKGSFSTLEIQRTEQGDSAMYLCASSFIRGPRNTGELFFGEGSRLTVL.

The CDR3 here is CASSLGYTYEQYF. CDR3 nucleotide sequence: TGTGCCAGCAGCTTAGGGTATACCTACGAGCAGTACTTC. V and J are TRBV7-8 and TRBJ2-7; no definite D call. V lost 1 base, J lost 2 bases, and 6 bases lay in between. Germline values: CDR1 SGHVS, CDR2 FQNEAQ. This CDR3 is 13 amino acids long.

The chain's CDR3 is CASSDPWDRGAHEQYF. CDR3 DNA sequence: TGTGCCAGCAGTGACCCCTGGGACCGCGGCGCCCACGAGCAGTACTTC. This chain links TRBV28 with TRBJ2-7; D may match TRBD1 or TRBD2 (5 bases each). This CDR3 comprises 16 residues. The germline V and J ends were trimmed by 5 bases and 5 bases, with 22 bases remaining between them. Germline V lookup: CDR1 MDHEN, CDR2 SYDVKM.

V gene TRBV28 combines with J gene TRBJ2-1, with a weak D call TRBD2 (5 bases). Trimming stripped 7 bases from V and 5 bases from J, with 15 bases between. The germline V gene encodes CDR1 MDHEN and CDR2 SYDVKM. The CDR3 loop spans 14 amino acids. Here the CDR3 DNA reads TGTGCCAGCACTACCTTTAAGGAGGACAATGAGCAGTTCTTC. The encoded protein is CASTTFKEDNEQFF.

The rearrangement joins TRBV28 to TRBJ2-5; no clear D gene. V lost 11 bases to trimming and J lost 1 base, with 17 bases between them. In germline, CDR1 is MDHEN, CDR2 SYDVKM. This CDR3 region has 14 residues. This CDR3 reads CASNGWAIQETQYF. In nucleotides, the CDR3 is TGTGCCTCTAACGGGTGGGCCATCCAAGAGACCCAGTACTTC.

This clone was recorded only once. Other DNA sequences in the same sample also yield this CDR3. The CDR3: CASSERGQGEQYF. CDR3 DNA sequence: TGTGCCAGCAGTGAAAGGGGTCAGGGCGAGCAGTACTTC. The chain uses TRBV6-1 and TRBJ2-7; the D gene is possibly TRBD1 (5 bases). Looked up from germline, CDR1 is MNHNS and CDR2 is SASEGT. V was cut by 2 bases and J by 6 bases, with 11 bases left in between. This CDR3 is 13 amino acids long.

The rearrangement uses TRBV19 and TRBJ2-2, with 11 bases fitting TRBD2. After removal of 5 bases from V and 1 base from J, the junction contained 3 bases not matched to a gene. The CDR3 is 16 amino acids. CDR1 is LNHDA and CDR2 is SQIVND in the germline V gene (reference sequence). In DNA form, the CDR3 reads TGTGCCAGTAGTTCCCTAGCGGGAGGGAACACCGGGGAGCTGTTTTTT. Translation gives CASSSLAGGNTGELFF. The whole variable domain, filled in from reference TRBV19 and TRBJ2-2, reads DGGITQSPKYLFRKEGQNVTLSCEQNLNHDAMYWYRQDPGQGLRLIYYSQIVNDFQKGDIAEGYSVSREKKESFPLTVTSAQKNPTAFYLCASSSLAGGNTGELFFGEGSRLTVL.

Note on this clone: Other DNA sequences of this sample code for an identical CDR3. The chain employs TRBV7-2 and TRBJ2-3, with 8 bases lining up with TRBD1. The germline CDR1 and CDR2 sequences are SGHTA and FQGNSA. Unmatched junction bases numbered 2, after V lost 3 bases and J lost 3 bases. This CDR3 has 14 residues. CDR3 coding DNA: TGTGCCAGCAGCTTCGACAGGGGAACAGATACGCAGTATTTT. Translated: CASSFDRGTDTQYF.

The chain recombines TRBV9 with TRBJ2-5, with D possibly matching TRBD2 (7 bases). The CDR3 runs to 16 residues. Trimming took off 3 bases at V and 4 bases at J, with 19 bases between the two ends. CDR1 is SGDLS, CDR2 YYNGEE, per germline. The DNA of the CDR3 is TGTGCCAGCAGCGCCGGAATACAGGGAGGGCTAGAGACCCAGTACTTC. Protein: CASSAGIQGGLETQYF.

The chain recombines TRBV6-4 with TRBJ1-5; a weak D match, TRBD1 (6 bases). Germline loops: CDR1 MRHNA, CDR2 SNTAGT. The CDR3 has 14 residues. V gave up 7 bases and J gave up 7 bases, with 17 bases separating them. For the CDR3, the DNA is TGTGCCAGCACGGACCCGGGGGGCGTACAGCCCCAGCATTTT. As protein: CASTDPGGVQPQHF.

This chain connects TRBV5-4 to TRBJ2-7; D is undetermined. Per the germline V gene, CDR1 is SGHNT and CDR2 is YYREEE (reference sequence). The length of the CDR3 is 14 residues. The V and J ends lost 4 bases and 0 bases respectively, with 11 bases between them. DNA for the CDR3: TGTGCCAGCAGCGCTCGAGAGCGCTCCTACGAGCAGTACTTC. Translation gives CASSARERSYEQYF. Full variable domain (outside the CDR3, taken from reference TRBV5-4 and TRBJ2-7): ETGVTQSPTHLIKTRGQQVTLRCSSQSGHNTVSWYQQALGQGPQFIFQYYREEENGRGNFPPRFSGLQFPNYSSELNVNALELDDSALYLCASSARERSYEQYFGPGTRLTVT.

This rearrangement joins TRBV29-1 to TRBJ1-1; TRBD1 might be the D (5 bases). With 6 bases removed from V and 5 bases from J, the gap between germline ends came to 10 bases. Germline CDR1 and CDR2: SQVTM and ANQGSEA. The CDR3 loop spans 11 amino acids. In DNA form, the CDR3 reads TGCAGCGTCCTGGGGGGAACTGAAGCTTTCTTT. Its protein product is CSVLGGTEAFF.